The 29 T cell receptor beta chains reported below all come from one sample, sequenced in a study of T-cell reconstitution after alpha-beta-depleted transplantation in children. A TCRbeta library incorporating unique molecular identifiers was prepared. TCRdb called the PCR reads again in MiXCR, with one record for every CDR3 protein. The sample has 150,000 to 200,000 distinct CDR3 sequences, approximately 7% seen once. Sequences were derived from PBMCs from the stem cell graft donor, sampled from the stem cell graft. The receptors derive from a human donor who donated a stem cell graft to a child with Wiskott-Aldrich syndrome.

This clonotype was seen only a few times. The rearrangement links TRBV7-9 to TRBJ2-2, with 15 nucleotides matching TRBD2. This CDR3 is 17 amino acids long. Germline V gene sequence: CDR1 SEHNR, CDR2 FQNEAQ (reference sequence). The V gene end was trimmed by 4 bases and the J gene end by 7 bases; junction bases not matched to a gene: 7. The CDR3 coding sequence is TGTGCCAGCAGCTCCGGACTAGCGGGAGGGCCGGACGGGGAGCTGTTTTTT. Its protein is CASSSGLAGGPDGELFF.

At least ten counts were recorded for this clonotype. V gene TRBV29-1 combines with J gene TRBJ1-2, with 9 nucleotides matching TRBD1. Germline V gene sequence: CDR1 SQVTM, CDR2 ANQGSEA. This CDR3 has 13 residues. The V segment lost 6 bases and the J segment 7 bases; nucleotides outside the gene matches: 9. Here the CDR3 reads CSVGDRVPGGYTF. CDR3 DNA sequence: TGCAGCGTGGGGGACAGGGTTCCTGGTGGCTACACCTTC.

This clonotype showed up just a few times. The rearrangement joins TRBV6-5 to TRBJ1-1; D is uncertain. This CDR3 spans 11 amino acids. The germline gives CDR1 MNHEY, CDR2 SVGAGI. Trimming pared 9 bases from V and 2 bases from J, leaving 7 bases between. The CDR3 sequence: CASERNTEAFF. The CDR3 DNA follows: TGTGCCAGTGAGAGAAACACTGAAGCTTTCTTT.

At least ten counts were recorded for this clonotype. V is TRBV5-1 and J is TRBJ1-6; no definite D call. Germline V CDR1 and CDR2: SGHRS, YFSETQ. The CDR3 contains 16 residues. With 0 bases removed from V and 7 bases from J, the gap between germline ends came to 14 bases. CDR3 coding DNA: TGCGCCAGCAGCTTGGCAGGTAGCGGGTCGAATTCACCCCTCCACTTT. Translating gives CASSLAGSGSNSPLHF. The full variable domain, with the rest looked up from reference TRBV5-1 and TRBJ1-6, is KAGVTQTPRYLIKTRGQQVTLSCSPISGHRSVSWYQQTPGQGLQFLFEYFSETQRNKGNFPGRFSGRQFSNSRSEMNVSTLELGDSALYLCASSLAGSGSNSPLHFGNGTRLTVT.

This clonotype was counted at least ten times. V is TRBV15 and J is TRBJ1-5; D not resolved. V lost 1 base to trimming and J lost 7 bases, with 5 bases between them. CDR3 length: 12 amino acids. Per the germline V gene, CDR1 is LNHNV and CDR2 is YYDKDF (reference sequence). This chain's CDR3 is CATSRGRQPQHF. Written as DNA, the CDR3 is TGTGCCACCAGCAGAGGGAGGCAGCCCCAGCATTTT.

The chain carries TRBV3-1 and TRBJ2-3; D remains ambiguous. Trimming shortened V by 1 base and J by 6 bases, and 17 bases separated the two germline ends. From germline, CDR1 is LGHDT and CDR2 YNNKEL (reference sequence). The CDR3 extends over 16 amino acids. In DNA form, the CDR3 reads TGTGCCAGCAGCCAAGCAAGGGTTGGGATGTTGGATACGCAGTATTTT. This translates into CASSQARVGMLDTQYF.

This clonotype was recorded at least ten times. The genes are TRBV6-1 and TRBJ2-2; D unresolved. The CDR3 spans 14 residues. CDR1 and CDR2 (germline): MNHNS, SASEGT. The V and J ends lost 6 bases and 0 bases respectively, with 8 bases between them. As DNA, the CDR3 is TGTGCCAGCAGCCTACAGACGAACACCGGGGAGCTGTTTTTT. Translated, it gives CASSLQTNTGELFF.

Ten or more counts support this clonotype. CDR3: CASSLNGGETQYF. The CDR3 region has the DNA TGTGCCAGCAGCTTAAACGGGGGAGAGACCCAGTACTTC. The chain uses TRBV7-2 and TRBJ2-5, with D possibly TRBD2 on 6 matching bases. Deletions cut 2 bases from V and 4 bases from J, with 8 bases between. The CDR3 totals 13 residues. Germline V gene sequence: CDR1 SGHTA, CDR2 FQGNSA. Based on the CDR3 plus reference TRBV7-2 and TRBJ2-5, the full variable domain is GAGVSQSPSNKVTEKGKDVELRCDPISGHTALYWYRQSLGQGLEFLIYFQGNSAPDKSGLPSDRFSAERTGGSVSTLTIQRTQQEDSAVYLCASSLNGGETQYFGPGTRLLVL.

This clonotype was recorded at least ten times. The chain links TRBV13 to TRBJ2-2; perhaps TRBD2 as D (7 bases). The CDR3 has 13 amino acids. Germline CDR1 PRHDT, CDR2 FYEKMQ (reference sequence). Trimming removed 7 bases at V and 6 bases at J, with 12 bases between. CDR3 nucleotide sequence: TGTGCCAGCACCCGGGGGGCCCCCGGGGAGCTGTTTTTT. Its translation is CASTRGAPGELFF. Full variable domain (rest looked up from reference TRBV13 and TRBJ2-2): AAGVIQSPRHLIKEKRETATLKCYPIPRHDTVYWYQQGPGQDPQFLISFYEKMQSDKGSIPDRFSAQQFSDYHSELNMSSLELGDSALYFCASTRGAPGELFFGEGSRLTVL.

The table lists this clonotype with many counts. The chain is built from TRBV5-6 and TRBJ2-3; possible D gene TRBD2, 6 bases. Germline-derived CDR1 and CDR2 are SGHDT and YYEEEE. V dropped 1 base and J dropped 2 bases, with 17 bases sitting between them. The CDR3 has 17 residues. CDR3 sequence: CASSLYQRAIDTDTQYF. CDR3 DNA: TGTGCCAGCAGCTTGTACCAGCGGGCTATAGACACAGATACGCAGTATTTT.

The table lists this clonotype with many counts. This rearrangement joins TRBV7-6 to TRBJ2-1; D uncertain. The CDR3 sequence is 15 residues long. V was clipped by 5 bases and J by 4 bases, with 15 bases between them. CDR1 is SGHVS and CDR2 is FNYEAQ in the germline V gene. In DNA, the CDR3 is TGTGCCAGCAGCCTCGGCGGAGTTACGTACAATGAGCAGTTCTTC. Translating gives CASSLGGVTYNEQFF. The full variable domain, with the rest looked up from reference TRBV7-6 and TRBJ2-1, is GAGVSQSPRYKVTKRGQDVALRCDPISGHVSLYWYRQALGQGPEFLTYFNYEAQQDKSGLPNDRFSAERPEGSISTLTIQRTEQRDSAMYRCASSLGGVTYNEQFFGPGTRLTVL.

This clonotype appeared a few times. The chain uses TRBV3-1 and TRBJ2-5; D is unclear. This CDR3 has 17 amino acids. The germline V gene encodes CDR1 LGHDT and CDR2 YNNKEL (reference sequence). Trimming removed 5 bases from V and 6 bases from J, with 25 bases in between. CDR3 in amino acids: CASSSFPSLSGVKTQYF. Here the CDR3 DNA reads TGTGCCAGCAGCTCCTTCCCTTCCTTGTCTGGAGTGAAGACCCAGTACTTC.

There are many counts of this clonotype. V is TRBV29-1 and J is TRBJ2-1, with TRBD1 as a possible D gene (5 bases). The length of the CDR3 is 13 residues. Germline values: CDR1 SQVTM, CDR2 ANQGSEA. V lost 5 bases and J lost 4, with 12 bases in between. CDR3 sequence: CSVKGIPYNEQFF. The CDR3 DNA reads TGCAGCGTTAAGGGGATCCCTTACAATGAGCAGTTCTTC.

This clonotype was counted many times. The CDR3 DNA sequence: TGTGCCAGCAGTTACTGGGCTAACGCTGAAGCTTTCTTT. Encoded protein: CASSYWANAEAFF. The gene calls are TRBV12-3 or TRBV12-4 and TRBJ1-1, with D uncertain. V was shortened by 4 bases and J by 6 bases, with 12 bases between the two germline ends. The CDR3 spans 13 residues.

In this sample, this clonotype turned up many times. This rearrangement joins TRBV29-1 to TRBJ2-5; TRBD1 or TRBD2 may be the D gene (5 bases each). Germline V lookup: CDR1 SQVTM, CDR2 ANQGSEA. Trimming took off 6 bases at V and 2 bases at J, with 10 bases between the two ends. The CDR3 sequence is 12 residues long. The CDR3 sequence: CSVGTRQETQYF. DNA for the CDR3: TGCAGCGTCGGGACGCGACAAGAGACCCAGTACTTC.

The chain is built from TRBV12-3 or TRBV12-4 and TRBJ2-3; possible D gene TRBD1, 6 bases. The CDR3 has 14 amino acids. V was clipped by 4 bases and J by 1 base, with 9 bases between them. The CDR3 DNA reads TGTGCCAGCAGTTCCGGGACACGCACAGATACGCAGTATTTT. Its protein product is CASSSGTRTDTQYF.

This clonotype has a count of ten or more. J is TRBJ1-2 and V is TRBV7-8; possibly TRBD1 for D (6 bases). V lost 3 bases and J lost 3, with 8 bases in between. The CDR3 totals 13 residues. Per germline, CDR1 SGHVS and CDR2 FQNEAQ. The CDR3 region has the DNA TGTGCCAGCAGCTTGAGGGGGGACTATGGCTACACCTTC. This translates into CASSLRGDYGYTF.

This clonotype was seen ten or more times. The chain is built from TRBV18 and TRBJ2-2; D is uncertain. This CDR3 has 16 residues. V lost 3 bases, J lost 1 base, and 12 bases lay in between. CDR1 and CDR2 from the germline V gene are KGHSH and LQKENI. Written as DNA, the CDR3 is TGTGCCAGCTCACCTTATATAAGAGGGAACACCGGGGAGCTGTTTTTT. This gives the protein CASSPYIRGNTGELFF.

Ten or more counts support this clonotype. V gene TRBV12-3 or TRBV12-4 combines with J gene TRBJ2-7, with 11 bases identical to TRBD2. V gave up 6 bases and J gave up 6 bases; unmatched junction bases: 7. The CDR3 spans 14 residues. CDR3 nucleotides: TGTGCCAGCAGCTCTAGCGGGGGGCGTGGCGAGCAGTACTTC. This gives the protein CASSSSGGRGEQYF.

This clonotype occurred many times. The chain has TRBV2 and TRBJ2-7; D possibly corresponds to TRBD1 (6 bases). V was clipped by 3 bases and J by 3 bases, with 15 bases between them. CDR3 length: 15 residues. Germline loops: CDR1 SNHLY, CDR2 FYNNEI. The CDR3 region is CASSDPLGQNYEQYF. The CDR3 coding sequence is TGTGCCAGCAGTGACCCCCTCGGACAGAACTACGAGCAGTACTTC.

This clonotype was seen many times. The chain employs TRBV5-6 and TRBJ2-2; 9 positions match TRBD1. The length of the CDR3 is 15 residues. CDR1 is SGHDT and CDR2 is YYEEEE in the germline V gene. With V trimmed by 4 bases and J by 6 bases, 7 bases remained unmatched. The CDR3 protein is CASSAGTGLSGELFF. The CDR3, as DNA: TGTGCCAGCAGCGCCGGGACAGGGCTTTCCGGGGAGCTGTTTTTT.

This clonotype was counted ten times or more. J is TRBJ2-6 and V is TRBV5-1; tentatively, D is TRBD1 (5 bases). The V end lost 4 bases, the J end lost 1 base, and 9 bases lay between the germline ends. This CDR3 has 15 amino acids. Per germline, CDR1 SGHRS and CDR2 YFSETQ. In DNA form, the CDR3 reads TGCGCCAGCAGCCCGGACACGTCTGGGGCCAACGTCCTGACTTTC. This encodes CASSPDTSGANVLTF.

This clonotype was detected a few times. This sequence joins TRBV5-1 and TRBJ2-5; 11 bases map to TRBD1. The CDR3 contains 16 residues. From germline, CDR1 is SGHRS and CDR2 YFSETQ. With 0 bases clipped from V and 4 bases from J, the junction kept 5 bases outside the gene matches. This chain's CDR3 is CASSLGTGTGGETQYF. In DNA form, the CDR3 reads TGCGCCAGCAGCTTGGGAACCGGGACAGGGGGAGAGACCCAGTACTTC.

Ten or more counts support this clonotype. The J gene is TRBJ2-5, the V gene TRBV5-1; 10 bases align to TRBD1. The germline gives CDR1 SGHRS, CDR2 YFSETQ. The V gene end was trimmed by 4 bases and the J gene end by 2 bases; junction bases not matched to a gene: 14. The CDR3 extends over 18 amino acids. The CDR3 loop reads CASSVSVGQGEDQETQYF. The CDR3 DNA follows: TGCGCCAGCAGCGTCTCAGTCGGACAGGGGGAGGATCAAGAGACCCAGTACTTC.

This clonotype has a count of ten or more. The genes are TRBV6-1 and TRBJ2-1, with 9 bases identical to TRBD2. J gave up 6 bases and V 8 bases, and 8 bases lay outside the gene matches. Germline V gives CDR1 MNHNS, CDR2 SASEGT. The CDR3 loop spans 14 amino acids. The CDR3 is CASCGGANLNEQFF. Here the CDR3 DNA reads TGTGCCAGCTGCGGGGGGGCGAACCTCAATGAGCAGTTCTTC.

The V and J genes are TRBV11-2 and TRBJ2-3; D might be TRBD2 (6 bases). The V gene's germline CDR1 is SGHAT and CDR2 FQNNGV. The CDR3 has 17 amino acids. Trimming left V 3 bases short and J 0 bases short, with 16 bases between. The CDR3 here is CASSFLETRSSTDTQYF. In nucleotides, the CDR3 is TGTGCCAGCAGCTTTCTCGAGACTAGATCTAGCACAGATACGCAGTATTTT.

V is TRBV7-9 and J is TRBJ2-7; D is uncertain. V lost 2 bases, J lost 0 bases, and 8 bases lay in between. This CDR3 is 14 amino acids long. Germline V gene sequence: CDR1 SEHNR, CDR2 FQNEAQ (reference sequence). The CDR3 nucleotides are TGTGCCAGCAGCTTAAGCGTCAGCTCCTACGAGCAGTACTTC. Translated: CASSLSVSSYEQYF.

This clonotype was counted at least ten times. V is TRBV7-8 and J is TRBJ2-5; D is undetermined. Germline CDR1 SGHVS, CDR2 FQNEAQ. CDR3 length equals 14 residues. V was shortened by 5 bases and J by 0 bases, with 10 bases between the two germline ends. The CDR3 loop reads CASSLDSYQETQYF. The CDR3 DNA reads TGTGCCAGCAGCCTCGACTCGTACCAAGAGACCCAGTACTTC.

At least ten counts were recorded for this clonotype. The CDR3 spells CATSRDFSGMGDTQYF. DNA for the CDR3: TGTGCCACCAGCAGAGATTTTTCGGGCATGGGAGATACGCAGTATTTT. The chain uses TRBV15 and TRBJ2-3; no firm D call. CDR1 LNHNV and CDR2 YYDKDF come from the germline V gene (reference sequence). The CDR3 extends over 16 amino acids. Trimming stripped 0 bases from V and 5 bases from J, with 15 bases between.